This T cell receptor (beta chain) was found in a study of tumor-infiltrating lymphocytes in primary liver carcinoma. Study-wide context: There were roughly 3.65 to 8 million productive TCRbeta reads per sample, a yield similar across tissue types.

Trimming left V 1 base short and J 3 bases short, with 16 bases between. Germline lookup yields CDR1 ENHRY and CDR2 SYGVKD. The CDR3 runs 16 residues. Joint extraction of RNA and DNA used roughly 18-34 mg of bulk tissue that was unsorted. A constant-region primer primed TCR beta cDNA synthesis from 400 to 550 ng of total RNA. Three nested multiplex PCR rounds of slightly modified ARM-PCR generated TCR beta libraries. Amplification in the first two PCR rounds was performed using TRBV1-TRBV30 forward primers and a C-beta reverse primer for roughly 9 cycles each. Each CDR3 protein gets one entry after TCRdb re-called the multiplex PCR reads with MiXCR. Here the sample spans approximately 73,000 distinct CDR3 sequences, over 55% being singletons.

The rearrangement links TRBV10-3 to TRBJ2-7, with D perhaps matching TRBD1 or TRBD2 (7 bases each). The sequencing input was liver tumor tissue from sampling region 4. Subset: tumor region T4, right-lateral pole. This clonotype was sampled from a woman in her sixties with primary liver carcinoma and hepatitis B virus infection. DNA for the CDR3: TGTGCCATCAGTGAGTGGTCGCAGGGGGGGAACTACGAGCAGTACTTC. This sequence encodes CAISEWSQGGNYEQYF.